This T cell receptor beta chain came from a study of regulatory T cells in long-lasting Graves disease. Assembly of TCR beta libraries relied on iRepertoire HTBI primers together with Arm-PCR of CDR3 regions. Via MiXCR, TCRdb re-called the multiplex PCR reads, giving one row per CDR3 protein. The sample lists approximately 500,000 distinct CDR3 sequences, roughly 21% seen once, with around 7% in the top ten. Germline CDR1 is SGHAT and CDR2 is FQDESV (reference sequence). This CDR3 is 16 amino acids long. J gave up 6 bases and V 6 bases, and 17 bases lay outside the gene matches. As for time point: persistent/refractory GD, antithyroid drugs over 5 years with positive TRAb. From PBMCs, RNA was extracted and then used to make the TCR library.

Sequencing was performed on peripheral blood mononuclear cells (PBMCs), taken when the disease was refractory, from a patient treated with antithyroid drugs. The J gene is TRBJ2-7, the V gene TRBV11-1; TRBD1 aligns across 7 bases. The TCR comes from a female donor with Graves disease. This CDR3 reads CASRFGGQEDFLEQYF. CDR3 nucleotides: TGTGCCAGCAGGTTCGGAGGACAGGAGGACTTCCTCGAGCAGTACTTC.